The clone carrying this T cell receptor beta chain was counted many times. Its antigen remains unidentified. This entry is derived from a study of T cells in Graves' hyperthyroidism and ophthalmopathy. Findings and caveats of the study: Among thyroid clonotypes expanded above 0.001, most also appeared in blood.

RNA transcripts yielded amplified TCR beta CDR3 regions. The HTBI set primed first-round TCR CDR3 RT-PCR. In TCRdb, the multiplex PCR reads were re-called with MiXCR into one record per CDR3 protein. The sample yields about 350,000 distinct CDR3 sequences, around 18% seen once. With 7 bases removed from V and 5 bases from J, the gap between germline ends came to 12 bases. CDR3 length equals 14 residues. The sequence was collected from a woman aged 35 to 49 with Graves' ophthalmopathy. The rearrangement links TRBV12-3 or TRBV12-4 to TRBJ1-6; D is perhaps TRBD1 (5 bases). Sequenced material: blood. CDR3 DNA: TGTGCCAGCAACCTACAGGCAGATAATTCACCCCTCCACTTT. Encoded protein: CASNLQADNSPLHF.